Given below is one TCR beta chain in context. The target of this receptor is not known. Mismatch with germline at one junction end may stem from a read error. Libraries were made using 5' RACE. The instrument given in TCRdb is Illumina HiSeq 2500. The second PCR ran for about 6 to 12 cycles and used a J-beta primer mix along with a sample-barcoded 5' primer. A template-switch 5' adaptor carrying 12 random nucleotides introduced a unique molecular identifier onto each TCR beta cDNA molecule. Each sample yielded at least 3 million CDR3-containing paired-end reads. First-strand cDNA synthesis was performed from all RNA using the Mint cDNA synthesis kit, with priming by a TRBC-specific oligonucleotide. Following uracil-DNA glycosylase treatment, all cDNA underwent a first 18-cycle PCR with the universal primers M1SS and BC2_uni_R. The original pipeline was this. Normalization of each sample was performed by random selection of 1 million high-quality reads, each carrying a distinct molecular identifier. Instead of being binned into consensus sequences, reads that shared molecular identifiers were thrown out. MiTCR, set to a Q25 quality threshold and the strictest error-elimination algorithm, was used for CDR3 identification, clonotype clustering and error correction. A nonparametric unseen species model with Euler transformation was used to estimate lower-bound total TCR beta diversity. TCRdb reran the public reads through fastp at Q25 and MiXCR, keeping productive beta chains. Rows matching on CDR3 protein sequence are summarized as one entry with the most common DNA and genes. These V and J calls are TCRdb output, not the study's own analysis. The table for this sample lists around 1.5 million distinct CDR3 sequences; around two fifths of them were counted only once. Less than 8% of the sample is held by the ten biggest clonotypes.

The CDR3 sequence holds 14 residues, the cysteine and phenylalanine included. Only the CDR3 DNA is retained, 42 bases long and in frame from the first base. Looking up the germline V gene yields CDR1 SGHRS and CDR2 YFSETQ. The source of the sample is a study of blood T cells in healthy people across ages (dated by TCRdb to between 2015 and 2017). Context from the whole study: Template switching captured roughly one uniquely barcoded TCR beta cDNA molecule per two T cells in model experiments. Using deep sequencing normalized with unique cDNA molecular identifiers, the study measured how TCR beta repertoire diversity changes with age. The donors were divided into four age groups: young (average approximately 15 years), middle-aged (approximately 39), aged (approximately 62) and long-lived (about 90). To avoid experimental bias, donors of different ages were spread randomly across the sequencing lanes. For two donors (one aged 18 to 30 and one aged 80 or older), the study analyzed two additional independent replicas of 1 million unique cDNA reads from the same blood draw. Paper-wide results and their limitations: Estimates of total diversity based on one million sequenced T cells were regarded as lower bounds and as underestimates. Observed TCR beta diversity correlated strongly with the percentage of naive T cells measured by flow cytometry. Since profiling was done on bulk unsorted PBMCs, naive and antigen-experienced compartments could not be conclusively compared. Because the CMV infection status of the donors was unknown, age-related changes in expanded clonotypes may potentially have been confounded. Compared with the aged group, more naive CD4+ T cells, fewer expanded clones and increased TCR diversity were shown by the long-lived group, suggesting age selection. Observed TCR beta diversity per million T cells fell roughly linearly with age, and a significant reduction was already apparent by age around 36.

Donors were 39 systemically healthy Caucasian individuals from Russia aged roughly 6 to 90 years. Approximately 9.3 milliliters of peripheral blood were collected from each donor into EDTA-treated Vacutainer tubes. Ficoll-Paque density-gradient centrifugation was used to isolate PBMCs, with at least 6.5 million per sample. Trizol reagent was used to extract total RNA from the PBMCs, yielding at least 5 micrograms per sample. For every donor, flow cytometry on a PBMC aliquot measured the percentage of naive CD45RAhigh/CD27high T cells. The chain is made from TRBV5-1 and TRBJ1-1, with an unclear D gene assignment. This clonotype was obtained from a woman in her late teens or twenties in good health. Sequences were obtained from blood. The CDR3 in this case is CASSLAQPNTDAFF. The nucleotide sequence is TGCGCCAGCAGCTTGGCGCAGCCTAACACTGATGCTTTCTTT.